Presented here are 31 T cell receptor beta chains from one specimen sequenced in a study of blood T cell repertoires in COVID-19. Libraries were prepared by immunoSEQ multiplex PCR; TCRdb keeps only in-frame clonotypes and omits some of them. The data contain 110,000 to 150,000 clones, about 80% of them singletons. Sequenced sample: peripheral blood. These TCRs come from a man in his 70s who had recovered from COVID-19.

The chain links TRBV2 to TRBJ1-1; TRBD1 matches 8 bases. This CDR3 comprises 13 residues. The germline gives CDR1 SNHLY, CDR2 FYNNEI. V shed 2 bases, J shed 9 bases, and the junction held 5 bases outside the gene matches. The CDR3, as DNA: TGTGCCAGCAGTGAATCTGGACAGGGTCAAGCTTTCTTT. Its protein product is CASSESGQGQAFF.

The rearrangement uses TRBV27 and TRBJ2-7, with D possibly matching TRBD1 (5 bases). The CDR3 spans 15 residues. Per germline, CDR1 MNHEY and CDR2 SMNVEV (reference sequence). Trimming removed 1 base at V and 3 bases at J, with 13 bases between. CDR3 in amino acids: CASSLYEQAHYEQYF. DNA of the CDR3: TGTGCCAGCAGTTTATACGAACAGGCCCACTACGAGCAGTACTTC.

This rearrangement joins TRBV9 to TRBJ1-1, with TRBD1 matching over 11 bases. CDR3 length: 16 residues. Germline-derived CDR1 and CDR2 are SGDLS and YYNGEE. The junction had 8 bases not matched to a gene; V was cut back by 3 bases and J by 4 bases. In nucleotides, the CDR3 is TGTGCCAGCAGCGGAAGGACAGGGGGCCTGAGCACTGAAGCTTTCTTT. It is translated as CASSGRTGGLSTEAFF.

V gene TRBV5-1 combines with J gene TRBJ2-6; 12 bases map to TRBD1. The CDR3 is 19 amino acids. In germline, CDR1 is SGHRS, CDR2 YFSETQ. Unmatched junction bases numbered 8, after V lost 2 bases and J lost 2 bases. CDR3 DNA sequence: TGCGCCAGCAGCTTAGCCGGGACAGGGGGCACGACTGGGGCCAACGTCCTGACTTTC. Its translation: CASSLAGTGGTTGANVLTF.

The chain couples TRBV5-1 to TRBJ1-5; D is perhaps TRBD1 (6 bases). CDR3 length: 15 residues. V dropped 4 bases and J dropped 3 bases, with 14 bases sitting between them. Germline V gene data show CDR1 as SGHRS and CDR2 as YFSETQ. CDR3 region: CASSTGTGLNQPQHF. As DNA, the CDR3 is TGCGCCAGCAGCACCGGTACAGGGCTCAATCAGCCCCAGCATTTT.

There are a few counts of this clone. The CDR3 loop is CASSVTSGTVYEQYF. CDR3 in DNA: TGTGCCAGCAGTGTCACTAGCGGGACGGTCTACGAGCAGTACTTC. The chain is built from TRBV2 and TRBJ2-7, with 10 bases identical to TRBD2. This CDR3 is 15 amino acids long. Germline values: CDR1 SNHLY, CDR2 FYNNEI. The V and J ends lost 4 bases and 3 bases, in that order; junction bases with no gene match: 6.

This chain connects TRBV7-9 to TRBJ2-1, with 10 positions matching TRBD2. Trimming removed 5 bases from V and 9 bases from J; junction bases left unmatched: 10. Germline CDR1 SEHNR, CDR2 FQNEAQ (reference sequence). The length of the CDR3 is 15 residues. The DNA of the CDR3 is TGTGCCAGCAGCGACCCCGGGACTAGCGACGGTGAGCAGTTCTTC. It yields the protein CASSDPGTSDGEQFF.

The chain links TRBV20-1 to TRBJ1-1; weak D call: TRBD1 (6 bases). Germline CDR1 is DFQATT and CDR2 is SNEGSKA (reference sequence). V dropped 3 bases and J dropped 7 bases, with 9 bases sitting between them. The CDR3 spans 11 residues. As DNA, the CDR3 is TGCAGTGCTAGGAGACAGGTTGAAGCTTTCTTT. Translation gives CSARRQVEAFF.

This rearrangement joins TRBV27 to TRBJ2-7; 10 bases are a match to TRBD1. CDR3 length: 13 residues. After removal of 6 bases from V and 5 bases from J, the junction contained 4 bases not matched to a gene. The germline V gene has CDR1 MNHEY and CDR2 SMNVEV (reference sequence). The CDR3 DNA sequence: TGTGCCAGCAGCTGGGACAGGGGAAACGAGCAGTACTTC. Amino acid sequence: CASSWDRGNEQYF.

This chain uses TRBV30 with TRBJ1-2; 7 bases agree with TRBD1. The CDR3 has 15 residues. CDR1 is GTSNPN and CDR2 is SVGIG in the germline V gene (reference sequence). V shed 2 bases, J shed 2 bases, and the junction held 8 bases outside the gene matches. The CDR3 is CAWSLSGGWNYGYTF. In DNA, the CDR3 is TGTGCCTGGAGTCTATCAGGGGGGTGGAACTATGGCTACACCTTC.

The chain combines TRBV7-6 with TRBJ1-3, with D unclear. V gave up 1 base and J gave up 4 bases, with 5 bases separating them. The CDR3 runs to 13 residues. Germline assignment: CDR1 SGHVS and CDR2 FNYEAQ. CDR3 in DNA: TGTGCCAGCAGCTTAGTCGGGGGAAACACCATATATTTT. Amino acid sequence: CASSLVGGNTIYF.

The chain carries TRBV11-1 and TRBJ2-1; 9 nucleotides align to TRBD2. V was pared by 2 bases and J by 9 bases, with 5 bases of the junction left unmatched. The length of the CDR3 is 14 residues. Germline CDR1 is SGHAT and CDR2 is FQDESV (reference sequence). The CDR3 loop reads CASSLLAGTGEQFF. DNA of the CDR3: TGTGCCAGCAGCTTACTAGCGGGGACGGGTGAGCAGTTCTTC.

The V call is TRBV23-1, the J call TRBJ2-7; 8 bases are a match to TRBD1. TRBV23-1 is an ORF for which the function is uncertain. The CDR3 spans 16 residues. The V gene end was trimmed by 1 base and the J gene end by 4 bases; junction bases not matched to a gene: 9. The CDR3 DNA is TGCGCCAGCAGTCAATTGCCCGGGACAGGTGATTACGAGCAGTACTTC. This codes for CASSQLPGTGDYEQYF.

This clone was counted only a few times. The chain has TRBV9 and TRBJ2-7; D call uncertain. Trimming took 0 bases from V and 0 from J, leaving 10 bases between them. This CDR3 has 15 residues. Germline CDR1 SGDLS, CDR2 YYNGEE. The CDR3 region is CASSVAGDSSYEQYF. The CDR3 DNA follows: TGTGCCAGCAGCGTAGCAGGCGATAGCTCCTACGAGCAGTACTTC. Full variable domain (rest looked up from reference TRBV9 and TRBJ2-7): DSGVTQTPKHLITATGQRVTLRCSPRSGDLSVYWYQQSLDQGLQFLIQYYNGEERAKGNILERFSAQQFPDLHSELNLSSLELGDSALYFCASSVAGDSSYEQYFGPGTRLTVT.

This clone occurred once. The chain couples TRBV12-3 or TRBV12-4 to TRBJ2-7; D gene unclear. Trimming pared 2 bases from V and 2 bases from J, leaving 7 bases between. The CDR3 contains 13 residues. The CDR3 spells CASSLNIAYEQYF. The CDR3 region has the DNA TGTGCCAGCAGTTTAAATATAGCCTACGAGCAGTACTTC.

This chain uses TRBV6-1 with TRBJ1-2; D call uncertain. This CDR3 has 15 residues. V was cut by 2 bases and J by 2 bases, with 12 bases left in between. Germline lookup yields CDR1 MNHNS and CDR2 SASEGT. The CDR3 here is CASSEKGRENYGYTF. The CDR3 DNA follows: TGTGCCAGCAGTGAAAAAGGGCGGGAGAACTATGGCTACACCTTC.

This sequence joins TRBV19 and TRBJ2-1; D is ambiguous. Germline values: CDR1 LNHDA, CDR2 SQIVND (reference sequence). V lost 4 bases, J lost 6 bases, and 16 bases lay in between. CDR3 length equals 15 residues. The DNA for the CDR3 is TGTGCCAGTAGTAGGCAGGTTCAAGCCACCAATGAGCAGTTCTTC. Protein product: CASSRQVQATNEQFF.

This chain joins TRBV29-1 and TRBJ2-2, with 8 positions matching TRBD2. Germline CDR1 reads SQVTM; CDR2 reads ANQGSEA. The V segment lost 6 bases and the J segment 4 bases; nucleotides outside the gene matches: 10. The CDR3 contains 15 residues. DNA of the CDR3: TGCAGCGTCGTAGGGGGGACTAGTAGCACCGGGGAGCTGTTTTTT. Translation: CSVVGGTSSTGELFF.

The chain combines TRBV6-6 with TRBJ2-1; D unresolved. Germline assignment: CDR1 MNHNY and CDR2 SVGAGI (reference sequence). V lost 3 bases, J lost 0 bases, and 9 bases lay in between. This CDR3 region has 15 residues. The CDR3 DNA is TGTGCCAGCAGTTATAGTACGAGCTCCTACAATGAGCAGTTCTTC. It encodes CASSYSTSSYNEQFF.

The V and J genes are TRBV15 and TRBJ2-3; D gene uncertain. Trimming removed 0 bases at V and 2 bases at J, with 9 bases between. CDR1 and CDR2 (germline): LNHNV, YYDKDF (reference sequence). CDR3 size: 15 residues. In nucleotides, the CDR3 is TGTGCCACCAGCAGAGAAGGCGGTAACACAGATACGCAGTATTTT. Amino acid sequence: CATSREGGNTDTQYF.

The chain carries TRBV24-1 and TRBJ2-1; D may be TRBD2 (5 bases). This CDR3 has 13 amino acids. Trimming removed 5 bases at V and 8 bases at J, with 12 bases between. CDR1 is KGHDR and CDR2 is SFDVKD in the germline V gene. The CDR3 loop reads CATSGTERDEQFF. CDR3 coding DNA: TGTGCCACCAGTGGTACGGAGAGGGATGAGCAGTTCTTC.

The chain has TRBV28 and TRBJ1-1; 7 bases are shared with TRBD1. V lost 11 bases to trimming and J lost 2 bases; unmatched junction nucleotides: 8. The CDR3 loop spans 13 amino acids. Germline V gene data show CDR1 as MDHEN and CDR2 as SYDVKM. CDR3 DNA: TGTGCCTCCATAGAGGGGGCTAACACTGAAGCTTTCTTT. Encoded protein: CASIEGANTEAFF.

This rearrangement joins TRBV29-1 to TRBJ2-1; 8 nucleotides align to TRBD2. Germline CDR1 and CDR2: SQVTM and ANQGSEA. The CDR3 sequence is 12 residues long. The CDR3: CQSGRKSYEQFF. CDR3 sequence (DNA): TGCCAGAGCGGGAGAAAAAGCTATGAGCAGTTCTTC.

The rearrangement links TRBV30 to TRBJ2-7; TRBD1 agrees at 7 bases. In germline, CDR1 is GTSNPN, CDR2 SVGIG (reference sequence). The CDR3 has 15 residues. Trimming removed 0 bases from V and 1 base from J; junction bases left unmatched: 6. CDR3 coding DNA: TGTGCCTGGAGTGTACGGGGCAGGGGGTCCTACGAGCAGTACTTC. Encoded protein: CAWSVRGRGSYEQYF.

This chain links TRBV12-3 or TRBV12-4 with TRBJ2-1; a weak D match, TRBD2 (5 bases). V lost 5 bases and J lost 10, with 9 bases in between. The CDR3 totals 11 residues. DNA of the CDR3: TGTGCCAGCAGTCGTAAGCGGGAGCAGTTCTTC. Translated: CASSRKREQFF.

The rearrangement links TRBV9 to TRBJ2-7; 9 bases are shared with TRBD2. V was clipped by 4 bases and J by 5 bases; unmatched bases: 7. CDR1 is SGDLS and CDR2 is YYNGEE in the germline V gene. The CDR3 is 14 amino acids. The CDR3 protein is CASSPSGGWNEQYF. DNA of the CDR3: TGTGCCAGCAGCCCAAGCGGGGGGTGGAACGAGCAGTACTTC.

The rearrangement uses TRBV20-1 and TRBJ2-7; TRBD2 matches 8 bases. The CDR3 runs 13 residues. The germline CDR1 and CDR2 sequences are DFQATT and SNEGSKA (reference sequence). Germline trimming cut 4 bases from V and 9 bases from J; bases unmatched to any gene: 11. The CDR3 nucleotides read TGCAGTGCTAATGACCCGAGCGGGAGTGGGCAGTACTTC. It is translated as CSANDPSGSGQYF.

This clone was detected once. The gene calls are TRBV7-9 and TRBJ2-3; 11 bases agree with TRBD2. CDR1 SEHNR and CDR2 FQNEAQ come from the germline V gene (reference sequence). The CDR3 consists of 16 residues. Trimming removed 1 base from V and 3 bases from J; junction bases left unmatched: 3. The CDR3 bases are TGTGCCAGCAGCTTAGTGGGACTAGCGGAGACAGATACGCAGTATTTT. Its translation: CASSLVGLAETDTQYF.

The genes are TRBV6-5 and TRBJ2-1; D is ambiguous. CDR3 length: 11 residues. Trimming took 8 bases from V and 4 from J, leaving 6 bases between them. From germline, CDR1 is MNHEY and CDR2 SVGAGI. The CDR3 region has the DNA TGTGCCAGCTTTCAGTACAATGAGCAGTTCTTC. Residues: CASFQYNEQFF.

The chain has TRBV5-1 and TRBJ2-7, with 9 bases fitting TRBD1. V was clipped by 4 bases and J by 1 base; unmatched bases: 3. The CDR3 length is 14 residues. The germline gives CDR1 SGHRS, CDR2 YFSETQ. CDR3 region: CASSMGQGSYEQYF. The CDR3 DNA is TGCGCCAGCAGCATGGGACAGGGATCCTACGAGCAGTACTTC.

The CDR3 spells CSAANDRAAFF. The CDR3 DNA reads as TGCAGTGCTGCGAATGACAGGGCAGCTTTCTTT. The chain couples TRBV20-1 to TRBJ1-1; TRBD1 matches 7 bases. The junction had 7 bases not matched to a gene; V was cut back by 5 bases and J by 10 bases. Germline lookup yields CDR1 DFQATT and CDR2 SNEGSKA (reference sequence). The CDR3 consists of 11 residues.